This is a list of T cell receptor beta chains from one sample in a study of blood T cell repertoires in COVID-19. Generated by immunoSEQ multiplex PCR, the TCRdb table keeps only in-frame clones and is missing some. Among 150,000 to 180,000 clones, 83% were seen once, and the ten largest hold about an eighth. Sequencing was performed on peripheral blood. The receptors derive from a woman aged 55-69 years with COVID-19, enrolled during active disease. CDR3s include the opening cysteine and the closing phenylalanine or tryptophan. A D gene is named only where the DNA matches it firmly. Clone size is shown for a subset of rows, as once, few, many or a class of expanded clone.

clone_size j_call d_call v_call cdr3_aa cdr3_nt
NA TRBJ2-1 TRBD2 TRBV19 CASSIPSGSDEQFF TGTGCCAGTAGTATCCCCAGCGGGAGCGATGAGCAGTTCTTC
once TRBJ1-5 TRBD1 TRBV9 CASSVGDRNQPQHF TGTGCCAGCAGCGTAGGGGACAGAAATCAGCCCCAGCATTTT
NA TRBJ1-5 NA TRBV6-5 CASLTGNNQPQHF TGTGCCAGCCTGACAGGTAACAATCAGCCCCAGCATTTT
NA TRBJ2-2 NA TRBV10-1 CASSGGLTGELFF TGCGCCAGTTCCGGGGGGCTCACCGGGGAGCTGTTTTTT
NA TRBJ1-2 NA TRBV7-9 CASSFPGDYGYTF TGTGCCAGCAGCTTTCCGGGAGACTATGGCTACACCTTC
many TRBJ1-2 NA TRBV2 CASNMVQALGYTF TGTGCCAGCAATATGGTACAGGCCCTAGGCTACACCTTC
NA TRBJ2-5 NA TRBV5-4 CASSRGQQETQYF TGTGCCAGCAGCCGAGGACAACAAGAGACCCAGTACTTC
NA TRBJ2-7 TRBD1 TRBV5-1 CASSLRTGAPYEQYF TGCGCCAGCAGCCTCAGGACAGGGGCGCCCTACGAGCAGTACTTC
NA TRBJ1-1 NA TRBV5-5 CASSLGGNSEAFF TGTGCCAGCAGCTTGGGTGGTAACTCTGAAGCTTTCTTT
NA TRBJ1-2 TRBD1 TRBV7-9 CASSLGGGYYGYTF TGTGCCAGCAGCTTAGGAGGGGGCTACTATGGCTACACCTTC